One and the same sample provided the 14 T cell receptor beta chains below, sequenced in a study of cytomegalovirus exposure and HLA in healthy donors. PCR involved 60 Vbeta and 13 Jbeta primers. Some clones are missing from TCRdb's copy, which holds only in-frame ones; the method was immunoSEQ multiplex PCR. Seen here are around 150,000 clones, approximately 80% observed once, and the top ten hold about 5%. Source material: PBMCs. The receptors here all came from a male donor in good health and CMV-seronegative.

The V call is TRBV5-4, the J call TRBJ2-5; D call uncertain. The CDR3 covers 13 residues. V lost 5 bases and J lost 6, with 14 bases in between. Germline loops: CDR1 SGHNT, CDR2 YYREEE (reference sequence). This CDR3 reads CASSTPVQKTQYF. The CDR3 DNA reads as TGTGCCAGCAGTACCCCCGTCCAGAAGACCCAGTACTTC.

This clone has more than one count but fewer than ten. The chain combines TRBV6-5 with TRBJ2-7, with a tentative D call TRBD1 (5 bases). From germline, CDR1 is MNHEY and CDR2 SVGAGI. The CDR3 length is 15 residues. Trimming took off 6 bases at V and 5 bases at J, with 20 bases between the two ends. The CDR3, as DNA: TGTGCCAGCAGGGTATGGCCAACCGGACAAGACGAGCAGTACTTC. Its translation: CASRVWPTGQDEQYF.

This clone was counted a single time. V is TRBV6-6 and J is TRBJ1-2; 7 positions agree with TRBD1. The V and J ends lost 0 bases and 10 bases, in that order; junction bases with no gene match: 11. CDR1 and CDR2 from the germline V gene are MNHNY and SVGAGI (reference sequence). This CDR3 spans 15 amino acids. CDR3: CASSYSIGQEGDYTF. In DNA form, the CDR3 reads TGTGCCAGCAGTTACTCGATTGGACAGGAGGGGGACTACACCTTC.

The J gene is TRBJ2-7, the V gene TRBV5-1; D possibly corresponds to TRBD1 (6 bases). This CDR3 region has 14 residues. V lost 1 base, J lost 2 bases, and 10 bases lay in between. Germline-derived CDR1 and CDR2 are SGHRS and YFSETQ. CDR3 region: CASSLTGLTYEQYF. The CDR3 DNA is TGCGCCAGCAGCTTGACAGGGCTCACCTACGAGCAGTACTTC.

J is TRBJ1-6 and V is TRBV6-5, with TRBD1 as a possible D gene (6 bases). Germline V gene lookup returns CDR1 MNHEY and CDR2 SVGAGI. The CDR3 covers 14 residues. Trimming shortened V by 6 bases and J by 10 bases, and 16 bases separated the two germline ends. In DNA, the CDR3 is TGTGCCAGCAGCTCCACAGGGTCCCGGTCACCCCTCCACTTT. It is translated as CASSSTGSRSPLHF.

The table lists this clone with a few counts. This chain connects TRBV30 to TRBJ2-2; D not resolved. CDR1 and CDR2 from the germline V gene are GTSNPN and SVGIG (reference sequence). V lost 0 bases and J lost 4, with 9 bases in between. The CDR3 consists of 14 residues. CDR3 coding DNA: TGTGCCTGGAGTGTACTGCGAACCACCGGGGAGCTGTTTTTT. Protein product: CAWSVLRTTGELFF.

This clone has just one count. The chain combines TRBV27 with TRBJ2-1, with TRBD2 matching 10 bases. With 5 bases clipped from V and 1 base from J, the junction kept 2 bases outside the gene matches. Germline-derived CDR1 and CDR2 are MNHEY and SMNVEV (reference sequence). The CDR3 sequence is 15 residues long. CDR3 in amino acids: CASSLAGVSYNEQFF. In DNA, the CDR3 is TGTGCCAGCAGTCTAGCGGGGGTATCCTACAATGAGCAGTTCTTC.

This chain links TRBV7-3 with TRBJ2-1; D is possibly TRBD1 (6 bases). This CDR3 spans 15 amino acids. From germline, CDR1 is SGHTA and CDR2 FQGTGA. Trimming shortened V by 5 bases and J by 0 bases, and 11 bases separated the two germline ends. As DNA, the CDR3 is TGTGCCAGCAGCCAAAACAGGGTCTCCTACAATGAGCAGTTCTTC. Translation: CASSQNRVSYNEQFF.

As concerns this clone: Other DNA variants within this sample encode the same CDR3. The gene calls are TRBV7-2 and TRBJ1-1; D might be TRBD1 (5 bases). Germline-derived CDR1 and CDR2 are SGHTA and FQGNSA. V shed 4 bases and J shed 11 bases, with 14 bases lying between them. The CDR3 is 12 residues long. CDR3 in amino acids: CASSSRRGEAFF. The CDR3 DNA reads TGTGCCAGCAGCTCCAGGAGGGGAGAGGCTTTCTTT.

The rearrangement links TRBV5-8 to TRBJ2-4; D remains ambiguous. The CDR3 contains 14 residues. Looked up from germline, CDR1 is SGHTS and CDR2 is YDEGEE. Trimming pared 2 bases from V and 0 bases from J, leaving 6 bases between. This CDR3 reads CASSLQLAKNIQYF. In DNA, the CDR3 is TGTGCCAGCAGCTTACAGTTAGCCAAAAACATTCAGTACTTC.

V and J are TRBV13 and TRBJ1-2; no clear D. Trimming removed 1 base at V and 8 bases at J, with 11 bases between. The CDR3 is 13 amino acids. CDR1 is PRHDT and CDR2 is FYEKMQ in the germline V gene (reference sequence). CDR3 in DNA: TGTGCCAGCAGCTTAGTAAGCGTCCAGGGCTACACCTTC. It is translated as CASSLVSVQGYTF. Full variable domain (remainder filled in from reference TRBV13 and TRBJ1-2): AAGVIQSPRHLIKEKRETATLKCYPIPRHDTVYWYQQGPGQDPQFLISFYEKMQSDKGSIPDRFSAQQFSDYHSELNMSSLELGDSALYFCASSLVSVQGYTFGSGTRLTVV.

The chain couples TRBV27 to TRBJ1-5; D unclear. Germline lookup yields CDR1 MNHEY and CDR2 SMNVEV (reference sequence). The CDR3 contains 14 residues. V dropped 5 bases and J dropped 5 bases, with 13 bases sitting between them. In nucleotides, the CDR3 is TGTGCCAGCAGTGACAACCCCGATCATCAGCCCCAGCATTTT. It codes for CASSDNPDHQPQHF.

This chain uses TRBV29-1 with TRBJ2-7; TRBD1 agrees at 8 bases. The CDR3 contains 12 residues. The J segment lost 6 bases and the V segment lost 5 bases, leaving 6 bases of the junction unmatched. The germline V gene encodes CDR1 SQVTM and CDR2 ANQGSEA. The CDR3 protein is CSVLQGAIEQYF. The CDR3 DNA reads as TGCAGCGTTCTCCAGGGGGCGATCGAGCAGTACTTC.

This clone was counted only a few times. The CDR3 nucleotides read TGTGCCAGCAGCCCTCGACAGGGGACGCCCTACAATGAGCAGTTCTTC. Residues: CASSPRQGTPYNEQFF. The V and J genes are TRBV7-2 and TRBJ2-1, with TRBD1 matching over 8 bases. Germline V CDR1 and CDR2: SGHTA, FQGNSA. The CDR3 is made up of 16 amino acids. With 5 bases clipped from V and 2 bases from J, the junction kept 8 bases outside the gene matches.